Listed below are T cell receptor beta chains from one sample, sequenced in a study of blood T cell repertoires in COVID-19. Here immunoSEQ multiplex PCR was the method, and the copy in TCRdb shows in-frame clones only, minus some. The sample contains tens of thousands of clones, roughly 80% of which appear only once. Sequenced input: peripheral blood. The source is a human donor in a cohort sampled during active COVID-19. CDR3s include the opening cysteine and the closing phenylalanine or tryptophan. Each record gives: J gene, D gene, clone size, V gene, CDR3 DNA, CDR3 protein. The D gene is left open where the match is weak. For some rows the clone size is stated as once, few or many, or as a class when expanded; others skip it.

j_call: TRBJ1-1; d_call: NA; clone_size: NA; v_call: TRBV19; cdr3_nt: TGTGCCAGCCTTGAAGGGGCTGAAGCTTTCTTT; cdr3_aa: CASLEGAEAFF
j_call: TRBJ2-2; d_call: NA; clone_size: NA; v_call: TRBV6-5; cdr3_nt: TGTGCCAGCAGTTACGGGACATACGTTAACACCGGGGATCTGTTTTTT; cdr3_aa: CASSYGTYVNTGDLFF
j_call: TRBJ1-2; d_call: NA; clone_size: NA; v_call: TRBV7-8; cdr3_nt: TGTGCCAGCAGCTTAGTTGGGGGGGCACAAGGCTACACCTTC; cdr3_aa: CASSLVGGAQGYTF
j_call: TRBJ2-5; d_call: NA; clone_size: NA; v_call: TRBV18; cdr3_nt: TGTGCCAGCTCACCAGGTGGCAGACAAGAGACCCAGTACTTC; cdr3_aa: CASSPGGRQETQYF
j_call: TRBJ1-1; d_call: NA; clone_size: NA; v_call: TRBV19; cdr3_nt: TGTGCCAGTAAAGAGGTCAGGGGTACTGAAGCTTTCTTT; cdr3_aa: CASKEVRGTEAFF
j_call: TRBJ2-1; d_call: TRBD2; clone_size: NA; v_call: TRBV7-2; cdr3_nt: TGTGCCAGCAGCGGAACTAGCGGGGGGGCGGTATTTGGGAATGAGCAGTTCTTC; cdr3_aa: CASSGTSGGAVFGNEQFF
j_call: TRBJ2-3; d_call: NA; clone_size: NA; v_call: TRBV30; cdr3_nt: TGTGCCTGGAGTTTACAGGGACGTACGCAGTATTTT; cdr3_aa: CAWSLQGRTQYF
j_call: TRBJ2-5; d_call: NA; clone_size: NA; v_call: TRBV7-9; cdr3_nt: TGTGCCAGCAGCCCCCCTGTCAGGGGAGAAGAGACCCAGTACTTC; cdr3_aa: CASSPPVRGEETQYF
j_call: TRBJ1-4; d_call: TRBD1; clone_size: once; v_call: TRBV2; cdr3_nt: TGTGCCGGTCGACCGGGACAGGGATATGAAAAACTGTTTTTT; cdr3_aa: CAGRPGQGYEKLFF
j_call: TRBJ1-5; d_call: NA; clone_size: NA; v_call: TRBV24-1; cdr3_nt: TGTGCCACCAGTGATTCAGTGGGTACAGCCTCAATAAATCCCCAGCATTTT; cdr3_aa: CATSDSVGTASINPQHF
j_call: TRBJ2-7; d_call: TRBD2; clone_size: few; v_call: TRBV28; cdr3_nt: TGTGCCAGCAGCCCGGGACTAGCGGGGACCTACGAGCAGTACTTC; cdr3_aa: CASSPGLAGTYEQYF
j_call: TRBJ1-1; d_call: NA; clone_size: NA; v_call: TRBV6-5; cdr3_nt: TGTGCCAGCAGTTATAGCTCGCAAAAGAACACTGAAGCTTTCTTT; cdr3_aa: CASSYSSQKNTEAFF
j_call: TRBJ1-2; d_call: NA; clone_size: NA; v_call: TRBV2; cdr3_nt: TGTGCCAGCAGTGAAGCCTCCTCCGGCGGCTATGGCTACACCTTC; cdr3_aa: CASSEASSGGYGYTF
j_call: TRBJ2-2; d_call: TRBD1; clone_size: NA; v_call: TRBV27; cdr3_nt: TGTGCCAGCAGTTTAATGACAGGGCCTACCGGGGAGCTGTTTTTT; cdr3_aa: CASSLMTGPTGELFF
j_call: TRBJ2-7; d_call: NA; clone_size: NA; v_call: TRBV5-4; cdr3_nt: TGTGCCAGCAGCCCGCCGGCGGGGTCGTACGAGCAGTACTTC; cdr3_aa: CASSPPAGSYEQYF
j_call: TRBJ1-2; d_call: NA; clone_size: NA; v_call: TRBV18; cdr3_nt: TGTGCCAGCTCACCCCCGGGCGGGCCTGGTGGCTACACCTTC; cdr3_aa: CASSPPGGPGGYTF
j_call: TRBJ2-7; d_call: TRBD2; clone_size: NA; v_call: TRBV7-8; cdr3_nt: TGTGCCAGCAGCTTAAAGGGCCTCTATAGCGGGGTTATCCTCTCCTACTACGAGCAGTACTTC; cdr3_aa: CASSLKGLYSGVILSYYEQYF
j_call: TRBJ2-7; d_call: NA; clone_size: once; v_call: TRBV1; cdr3_nt: TGCACCAGCAGCTCACCGCGCTACGAGCAGTACTTC; cdr3_aa: CTSSSPRYEQYF
j_call: TRBJ1-4; d_call: TRBD1; clone_size: NA; v_call: TRBV3-1/TRBV3-2; cdr3_nt: TGTGCCAGCAGCCAAACAGGGGTAACTAATGAAAAACTGTTTTTT; cdr3_aa: CASSQTGVTNEKLFF
j_call: TRBJ1-5; d_call: TRBD1; clone_size: NA; v_call: TRBV6-5; cdr3_nt: TGTGCCAGCCGGGGACAGAACAATCAGCCCCAGCATTTT; cdr3_aa: CASRGQNNQPQHF
j_call: TRBJ2-7; d_call: TRBD2; clone_size: NA; v_call: TRBV3-1/TRBV3-2; cdr3_nt: TGTGCCAGCAGCCAAGGGACTAGCGGGTCCTACGAGCAGTACTTC; cdr3_aa: CASSQGTSGSYEQYF
j_call: TRBJ2-1; d_call: NA; clone_size: once; v_call: TRBV5-1; cdr3_nt: TGCGCCAGCAGGCCGAGGCCGGGGCTCCGGGACATTGCGCATGAGCAGTTCTTC; cdr3_aa: CASRPRPGLRDIAHEQFF
j_call: TRBJ2-5; d_call: TRBD2; clone_size: few; v_call: TRBV11-3; cdr3_nt: TGTGCCAGCAGCTCCCGACTAGCGGGGGGAAGGGAGACCCAGTACTTC; cdr3_aa: CASSSRLAGGRETQYF
j_call: TRBJ2-7; d_call: NA; clone_size: NA; v_call: TRBV4-3; cdr3_nt: TGCGCCAGCAGCCAACACGCAGGGGCCTCCTACGAGCAGTACTTC; cdr3_aa: CASSQHAGASYEQYF
j_call: TRBJ2-7; d_call: TRBD1; clone_size: few; v_call: TRBV7-2; cdr3_nt: TGTGCCAGCAGCTTCGGGACAGGGAGTTGGGAGCAGTACTTC; cdr3_aa: CASSFGTGSWEQYF
j_call: TRBJ1-2; d_call: TRBD1; clone_size: NA; v_call: TRBV12-3/TRBV12-4; cdr3_nt: TGTGCCAGCAGGAAGACAGGGGGGGATGGCTACACCTTC; cdr3_aa: CASRKTGGDGYTF
j_call: TRBJ1-1; d_call: TRBD1; clone_size: once; v_call: TRBV18; cdr3_nt: TGTGCCAGCTCACCAGCAGACAGGGCGGCGAACACTGAAGCTTTCTTT; cdr3_aa: CASSPADRAANTEAFF
j_call: TRBJ2-1; d_call: TRBD1; clone_size: NA; v_call: TRBV7-2; cdr3_nt: TGTGCCAGCAGCCGGGACAGGGGAGGTCTTAATGAGCAGTTCTTC; cdr3_aa: CASSRDRGGLNEQFF
j_call: TRBJ2-2; d_call: TRBD1; clone_size: NA; v_call: TRBV5-1; cdr3_nt: TGCGCCAGCAGCAAGACAGGGGACTACACCGGGGAGCTGTTTTTT; cdr3_aa: CASSKTGDYTGELFF
j_call: TRBJ1-1; d_call: TRBD1; clone_size: NA; v_call: TRBV15; cdr3_nt: TGTGCCACCAGCAGTCCCGGGACAGGGGCTTGGACTGAAGCTTTCTTT; cdr3_aa: CATSSPGTGAWTEAFF
j_call: TRBJ2-5; d_call: NA; clone_size: NA; v_call: TRBV30; cdr3_nt: TGTGCCTGGAGTTCTAGCAGATCGGAGACCCAGTACTTC; cdr3_aa: CAWSSSRSETQYF
j_call: TRBJ1-6; d_call: NA; clone_size: NA; v_call: TRBV9; cdr3_nt: TGTGCCAGCAGCCAACGGGGGTTGGGGAATTCACCCCTCCACTTT; cdr3_aa: CASSQRGLGNSPLHF
j_call: TRBJ1-2; d_call: NA; clone_size: NA; v_call: TRBV9; cdr3_nt: TGTGCCAGCAGCGTAGGTACGGGGTTGGATGGCTACACCTTC; cdr3_aa: CASSVGTGLDGYTF
j_call: TRBJ2-3; d_call: NA; clone_size: NA; v_call: TRBV4-2; cdr3_nt: TGTGCCAGCAGCCAAGAGCGGTCGGGGGAGTCGCAGTATTTT; cdr3_aa: CASSQERSGESQYF
j_call: TRBJ1-1; d_call: NA; clone_size: NA; v_call: TRBV19; cdr3_nt: TGTGCCAGTAGTATAAATTCGGCCCGGCGGGGGAGGGACACTGAAGCTTTCTTT; cdr3_aa: CASSINSARRGRDTEAFF
j_call: TRBJ1-2; d_call: NA; clone_size: NA; v_call: TRBV6-6; cdr3_nt: TGTGCCAGCAGTCCCAGGGGTTCGGGGGGCTACACCTTC; cdr3_aa: CASSPRGSGGYTF
j_call: TRBJ2-6; d_call: NA; clone_size: once; v_call: TRBV4-1; cdr3_nt: TGCGCCAGCAGCCAAAAGGAGCAGGGCCCGCTCTCTGGGGCCAACGTCCTGACTTTC; cdr3_aa: CASSQKEQGPLSGANVLTF
j_call: TRBJ1-1; d_call: NA; clone_size: NA; v_call: TRBV18; cdr3_nt: TGTGCCAGCTCACCGTCGGAGCTGAACACTGAAGCTTTCTTT; cdr3_aa: CASSPSELNTEAFF
j_call: TRBJ2-7; d_call: TRBD1; clone_size: NA; v_call: TRBV11-1; cdr3_nt: TGTGCCAGCAGCTTAGGGGGGACAGGGGTCTACGAGCAGTACTTC; cdr3_aa: CASSLGGTGVYEQYF
j_call: TRBJ2-3; d_call: TRBD2; clone_size: once; v_call: TRBV7-9; cdr3_nt: TGTGCCAGCAGCTTGAGCGGGGGGGCCGCAGATACGCAGTATTTT; cdr3_aa: CASSLSGGAADTQYF
j_call: TRBJ1-2; d_call: NA; clone_size: NA; v_call: TRBV6-1; cdr3_nt: TGTGCCAGCAGTGAAGCCCTGGCGGACTCCTATGGCTACACCTTC; cdr3_aa: CASSEALADSYGYTF
j_call: TRBJ1-1; d_call: NA; clone_size: NA; v_call: TRBV4-2; cdr3_nt: TGTGCCAGCAGCCATCTGGGCACGAACACTGAAGCTTTCTTT; cdr3_aa: CASSHLGTNTEAFF
j_call: TRBJ2-5; d_call: TRBD1; clone_size: NA; v_call: TRBV18; cdr3_nt: TGTGCCGGACAGGGGGTACCTCAAGAGACCCAGTACTTC; cdr3_aa: CAGQGVPQETQYF
j_call: TRBJ2-1; d_call: TRBD1; clone_size: once; v_call: TRBV4-1; cdr3_nt: TGCGCCAGCAGCCAAGATCAGACACAGGGGAATAGCTACAATGAGCAGTTCTTC; cdr3_aa: CASSQDQTQGNSYNEQFF
j_call: TRBJ2-3; d_call: TRBD1; clone_size: NA; v_call: TRBV9; cdr3_nt: TGTGCCAGCAGCGTTTACAGGGGGGCCGACACAGATACGCAGTATTTT; cdr3_aa: CASSVYRGADTDTQYF
j_call: TRBJ2-7; d_call: TRBD2; clone_size: NA; v_call: TRBV14; cdr3_nt: TGTGCCAGCAGCCATCCCTCGGGAGCGGGGAGGCTATTGGGCGAGCAGTACTTC; cdr3_aa: CASSHPSGAGRLLGEQYF
j_call: TRBJ2-5; d_call: NA; clone_size: NA; v_call: TRBV5-1; cdr3_nt: TGCGCCAGCAGTGCTCCGGGGATGGGGGAGACCCAGTACTTC; cdr3_aa: CASSAPGMGETQYF
j_call: TRBJ1-1; d_call: NA; clone_size: NA; v_call: TRBV7-9; cdr3_nt: TGTGCCAGCAGCCCACGACAAGATTCCATGAACACTGAAGCTTTCTTT; cdr3_aa: CASSPRQDSMNTEAFF
j_call: TRBJ2-5; d_call: TRBD2; clone_size: NA; v_call: TRBV7-8; cdr3_nt: TGTGCCAGCAGCTCCGGAATGGGACTAGCGGGGCAAGAGACCCAGTACTTC; cdr3_aa: CASSSGMGLAGQETQYF
j_call: TRBJ1-1; d_call: TRBD1; clone_size: NA; v_call: TRBV7-2; cdr3_nt: TGTGCCAGCAGCCCCCCGGGACAGGGCTTCTATGCTTTCTTT; cdr3_aa: CASSPPGQGFYAFF
j_call: TRBJ2-2; d_call: NA; clone_size: few; v_call: TRBV6-5; cdr3_nt: TGTGCCAGCACATCAGGGGTCGGGGAGCTGTTTTTT; cdr3_aa: CASTSGVGELFF
j_call: TRBJ1-2; d_call: NA; clone_size: NA; v_call: TRBV19; cdr3_nt: TGTGCCAGTAGTGCCAGGCAGTCTAACTATGGCTACACCTTC; cdr3_aa: CASSARQSNYGYTF
j_call: TRBJ2-7; d_call: TRBD2; clone_size: NA; v_call: TRBV2; cdr3_nt: TGTGCCAGCAGCGGACTAGCGGGCGAGCAGTACTTC; cdr3_aa: CASSGLAGEQYF
j_call: TRBJ2-2; d_call: TRBD1; clone_size: NA; v_call: TRBV7-8; cdr3_nt: TGTGCCAGCAGCCCCGGACAGGGGACCGGGGAGCTGTTTTTT; cdr3_aa: CASSPGQGTGELFF
j_call: TRBJ2-3; d_call: NA; clone_size: NA; v_call: TRBV5-6; cdr3_nt: TGTGCCAGCAGCTCGCTCGTCCGCCAGTTGACAGATACGCAGTATTTT; cdr3_aa: CASSSLVRQLTDTQYF
j_call: TRBJ1-2; d_call: NA; clone_size: NA; v_call: TRBV5-4; cdr3_nt: TGTGCCAGCAGCCCCGGCATAGCGAACGGCTACACCTTC; cdr3_aa: CASSPGIANGYTF
j_call: TRBJ1-2; d_call: NA; clone_size: NA; v_call: TRBV5-1; cdr3_nt: TGCGCCAGCAGCCCCTCGGGGGATCTTGGCTATGGCTACACCTTC; cdr3_aa: CASSPSGDLGYGYTF